This TCR beta chain was obtained from a study of cytomegalovirus exposure and HLA in healthy donors (TCRdb year 2017). Background for the entire study: An earlier analysis of some 600 of the donors reported approximately 280 Gb of sequence data and 100 million to 120 million unique TCR beta sequences obtained from approximately 180 million T cells. About 300 gigabases of sequencing data and roughly 81 million unique TCR sequences made up an early release that covered over 550 HLA-typed donors. Of the 350 to 400 genotyped donors, approximately 80% fell in the genetic ancestry cluster associated with self-reported Caucasian donors. The aim of the study was to test whether cataloging public T cell receptors could identify signatures of past pathogen exposure. Using immunosequencing, the study profiled T cell repertoires from about 650 subjects and related those repertoires to cytomegalovirus serostatus. In addition to the first cohort of roughly 700 subjects, a separate validation cohort of 120 different subjects was used. To predict cytomegalovirus infection status, the study combined high-throughput TCR immunosequencing, statistical association of individual TCRs with disease status, and machine learning. To study patterns of TCR occurrence, a later analysis re-analyzed previously published TCR beta repertoires from several hundred donors and added high-resolution HLA genotyping. The later analysis used no new phenotypic data to find candidate immune exposures, relying instead on TCR beta sequences and their occurrence across donors. In an earlier analysis of a few hundred of the donors, high-throughput TCR beta sequencing was used to judge whether each TCR beta V gene segment behaved as functional or pseudogenic. Donor age, sex, ethnicity and CMV serostatus were compiled together with the repertoire data. Genome-wide SNP genotypes for about three fifths of the roughly 700 donors were used in a later genetic analysis, which treated that subset as a discovery cohort. All discovery cohort repertoires had been generated using a single sequencing platform. Class I and class II HLA loci were covered by the typing at four-digit resolution. Typing coverage varied by locus: roughly 620-640 donors for A, B, C, DRB1 and DQB1; 522 for DQA1; more than 600 for DPA1; 450 to 480 for DPB1. Roughly 5 DR-DQ haplotypes were treated as single units for association and clustering because of strong linkage in the cohort. Across some 400 genotyped donors of the cohort, an average of approximately 200,000 unique TCR beta nucleotide sequences per donor were sequenced, and approximately 19% of those sequences were non-productive. Beyond this particular receptor, the publication reports: A later analysis found that HLA-associated TCR beta chains were more clonally expanded and had lower generation probabilities than equally common non-associated chains. A further reported finding was that TCR beta sequences accurately predicted the HLA-A and HLA-B alleles for most subjects in the first cohort. At a false discovery rate of 0.05, a later analysis linked 16,000 or so TCR beta sequences to specific HLA alleles. In an earlier analysis of around 500 of the donors, most TCR beta V segments appeared in productive rearrangements about 87% or about 30% of the time, broadly matching IMGT annotations. In a later analysis, the rate of TCR association differed among HLA loci, with DRB1 alleles having the most associated TCRs and HLA-C alleles having the fewest. In a later genetic analysis, a missense DCLRE1C variant was associated with V-gene and J-gene trimming of TCR beta chains, and the association was replicated in an independent cohort. Assigning TCR associations to individual alleles was difficult when HLA alleles, especially DR and DQ, strongly co-occurred. HLA typing was unavailable for some donors at each locus, so association tests used only the typed subset. Linkage disequilibrium might explain the correlated functional status among segregating V segments, but an unknown experimental factor could not be excluded. Because counts were too low, roughly 18 rarely observed V segments, including chromosome 9 orphons, were left out of the earlier analysis of approximately 580 of the donors. According to a later analysis, most CMV-associated TCR beta chains appeared to be HLA-restricted, and the HLA associations seemed to be driven largely by CMV exposure. The study listed 164 TCR beta chains as associated with cytomegalovirus. A group of highly shared sequence variants was considered likely to be a technical artifact of the sequencing pipeline. Across donors, most TCR sequences were observed very rarely, whereas some public TCRs were present in many individuals. A later analysis reported that several top co-occurrence clusters appeared linked to parvovirus B19, influenza, CMV and Epstein-Barr virus. Presence/absence analyses assumed roughly uniform sequencing depth across donors, an assumption that may not hold. The classifier was reported to diagnose cytomegalovirus status with high specificity and sensitivity in both the original and validation cohorts. It was suggested by the authors that the approach could potentially be generalized to other disease states and immunological phenotypes. Immune exposure information for the cohort was limited to CMV serostatus. This cohort had only TCR beta chains sequenced, and the lack of alpha or paired-chain data limited which features could be detected. A few of the identified cytomegalovirus-associated TCR beta chains were confirmed in vitro to be specific for cytomegalovirus antigens. A later genetic analysis reported fewer N-insertions in productive TCRs among donors in an Asian-associated ancestry cluster than the roughly 700-donor mean.

A note on this clone: This clone's antigen is unknown. Relative to the germline gene, one junction end is altered; a read error may explain this.

The library relied on the immunoSEQ multiplex PCR assay. A mixture of 60 forward primers for TCR Vbeta segments and 13 reverse primers for TCR Jbeta segments was used in the multiplex PCR. The CDR3 region of rearranged TCR beta genes was amplified from genomic DNA with a multiplex PCR assay. On the Illumina HiSeq System, the amplified TCR beta libraries were sequenced as 87-base-pair reads. Under the source paper's analysis protocol: A later analysis tallied around 82 million unique TCR beta chains across the 700 or so repertoires, and roughly 11 million of those chains were shared by two or more donors. Raw reads were error-corrected and collapsed into unique sequences by a nearest-neighbor algorithm in which closely related sequences were merged to remove PCR and sequencing errors. CDR3 sequences were aligned to IMGT reference sequences to assign V, D and J gene segments. For a sequence to be retained, at least a six-nucleotide match to both a V gene segment and a J gene segment was required. A rearrangement counted as productive if the CDR3 had no stop codons and remained in frame with V and J, and every other rearrangement counted as non-productive. Following IMGT convention, CDR3 was defined as the stretch from the second conserved V-encoded cysteine up to the conserved J-encoded phenylalanine. The earlier analysis of around 640 of the donors excluded sequences that lacked an unambiguous match to a single V gene segment. In an earlier analysis of some 590 of the donors, V segments were called functional above 56.7% productive rearrangements and were called segregating when the between-donor standard deviation exceeded 5%. A statistical classification framework was built to diagnose cytomegalovirus status from the catalog of TCR beta chain sequences. In a later analysis, V and J genes were assigned by comparing TCR nucleotide sequences against IMGT/GENE-DB human TR gene sequences. In a later analysis, CDR3 sequences and most-parsimonious VDJ recombination scenarios were assigned using the TCRdist pipeline. In a later analysis, every TCR beta chain was defined by the combination of its CDR3 amino acid sequence and its V-gene family, and reads without a unique V-gene family were dropped. A later analysis removed nearly 600 highly shared, low-generation-probability nucleotide sequences to deal with suspected cross-contamination and a sequencing artifact. For each public chain, a later analysis derived a clonal expansion index from normalized ranks of inferred template counts within each repertoire. In a later analysis, generation probabilities were computed using a VDJ recombination model fitted to out-of-frame rearrangements, and the results were checked against IGoR. Hypergeometric tests were used in a later analysis to score TCR-TCR, TCR-HLA and TCR-CMV co-occurrence, with a repertoire-size bias correction applied to the TCR pairs. To estimate false discovery rates, a later analysis permuted the HLA or CMV assignments 20 times. A later analysis grouped co-occurring TCRs with DBSCAN, adding TCRdist sequence similarity when clustering within HLA-allele-positive subsets. Co-occurrence clustering excluded repertoires with fewer than 30,000 or more than 120,000 public chains, plus five with anomalous nucleotide sharing. In its TCRdb copy, this immuneACCESS table keeps in-frame sequences only and misses some clones. Where compared with another copy, unresolved V genes explain less than half of these, and the others have no known cause. Clone size and V and J calls were adopted from that table, with D and trimming inferred from the DNA. Recorded for this sample are under 200,000 clones; more than 60% of them occurred a single time. Jointly, the top ten make up 7.7% of the sample.

The cohort comprised around 690 healthy bone marrow donors. At the time of sampling, every cohort member was nominally healthy, though immune exposures that went unrecorded were likely present. The donor was CMV seropositive and belonged to the group of 250 to 300 seropositive cohort members. A peripheral blood sample was collected from each donor, and TCR beta sequencing was performed on peripheral blood mononuclear cells. The Qiagen DNeasy Blood Extraction Kit was used to extract genomic DNA from the blood cell samples. The TCR was taken from a woman in her 40s in good health and CMV-seropositive. The sample consisted of PBMCs.

Here is the DNA: TGTGCCAGCAGCGTAGCAAGCGGCCTTAACTATGGCTACACCTTC. This gives the protein CASSVASGLNYGYTF. The receptor chain draws on TRBV7-9 and TRBJ1-2; the D gene identity is not certain. From the germline V gene (reference sequence), CDR1 is SEHNR and CDR2 is FQNEAQ. The CDR3 runs 15 amino acids, cysteine and phenylalanine included. CDR3 DNA only is kept here, 45 bases in frame from base 1.